This entry features one TCR beta chain sequence. The antigen is unknown. The sample belongs to a study of T-cell memory formation after mild COVID-19. Study summary: Each donor largely had its own TCR clusters.

Points from the study as a whole: CD4+ contracting clones lay mainly in CM and EM, CD8+ ones in EMRA. The pre-infection memory compartment contained some responding clones, suggesting cross-reactive memory joined.

TCRdb recomputed calls from the 5' RACE reads with MiXCR, one row per CDR3 protein. The repertoire holds fewer than 350,000 distinct CDR3 sequences, with 8.2% as singletons. Sequencing was done on a sample of PBMCs or a T cell subset sorted from them (not recorded which). The receptor was isolated from a man aged 18 to 29 who had mild COVID-19 (a few samples of this study predate the infection). Cell type and time point are not known.

The CDR3 DNA is TGCGCCAGCAGTGATAGTAGGAGGGGAGGCACTGAAGCTTTCTTT. Its translation: CASSDSRRGGTEAFF. The J gene is TRBJ1-1, the V gene TRBV10-2; the D gene is possibly TRBD1 (5 bases). CDR1 and CDR2 (germline): WSHSY, SAAADI. The V end was cut by 3 bases, the J end by 4 bases, with 15 bases between. The CDR3 is 15 residues long.